This TCR beta chain was sequenced in a study of CD8+ T cells in alopecia areata. Points on this clone: What it binds is unknown.

As for treatment: oral pan-JAK inhibitor, 5-10 mg twice daily. The CDR3 spans 14 residues. Germline V gene sequence: CDR1 SNHLY, CDR2 FYNNEI. Trimming shortened V by 1 base and J by 3 bases, and 7 bases separated the two germline ends. Study-wide results and caveats: Sharing of TCRs across patients appeared less clear than in mice, possibly for HLA-related reasons.

Following RNA extraction, reverse transcription yielded cDNA that acted as the sequencing template. Sequencing used immunoSEQ multiplex PCR; TCRdb keeps in-frame clones, though not all of them. Of over 200,000 clones in the sample, 50% to 75% were seen once. This clonotype was obtained from a human donor with alopecia areata. This chain links TRBV2 with TRBJ1-5; D gene uncertain. The sequencing here drew on CD4+ T cells sorted from blood, taken at week 4, from a patient treated with tofacitinib. CDR3 DNA sequence: TGTGCCAGCAGTGAAGGGCCGGTCAATCAGCCCCAGCATTTT. This codes for CASSEGPVNQPQHF.